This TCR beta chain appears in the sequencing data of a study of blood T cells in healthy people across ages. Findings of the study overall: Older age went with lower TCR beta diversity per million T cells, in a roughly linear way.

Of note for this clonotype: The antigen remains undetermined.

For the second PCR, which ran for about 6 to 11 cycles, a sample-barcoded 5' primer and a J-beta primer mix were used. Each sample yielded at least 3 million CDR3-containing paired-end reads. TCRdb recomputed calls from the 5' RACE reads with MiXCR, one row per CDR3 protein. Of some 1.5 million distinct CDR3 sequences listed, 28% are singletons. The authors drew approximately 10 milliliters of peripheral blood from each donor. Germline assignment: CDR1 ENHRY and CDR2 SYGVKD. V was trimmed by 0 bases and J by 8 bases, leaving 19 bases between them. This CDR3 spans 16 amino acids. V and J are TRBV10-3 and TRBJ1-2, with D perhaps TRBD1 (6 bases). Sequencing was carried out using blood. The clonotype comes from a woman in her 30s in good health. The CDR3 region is CAISESTLGHEVGYTF. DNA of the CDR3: TGTGCCATCAGTGAGTCGACTCTGGGACACGAGGTGGGCTACACCTTC.